The table lists the clone carrying this T cell receptor (beta chain) with many counts. Its antigen is not identified. An end of the junction does not agree with germline; a read error may underlie this. These data are taken from a study of a mutant IDH1 vaccine in newly diagnosed glioma. Overall study context: Vaccine administration was initiated 4-6 weeks following radiotherapy alone, or with temozolomide cycles. Treated patients, approximately 62% male and around 40% female, averaged approximately 40 years of age. Beforehand, treatment had been radiotherapy, temozolomide, or both; the majority received both.

Here immunoSEQ multiplex PCR was the method, and the copy in TCRdb shows in-frame clones only, minus some. The sample has 55,000 to 65,000 clones; about four fifths are singletons. Findings and limits, study-wide: It was roughly 93% of patients that developed vaccine-induced immune responses.

CDR1 SSHAT and CDR2 FNYEAQ come from the germline V gene (reference sequence). The CDR3 extends over 12 amino acids. Stated time point: week 11, during vaccination. Every single dose of the vaccine, 300 ug of mutant IDH1 20-mer peptide, came with topical imiquimod. The specimen was PBMCs, collected from a glioma patient whose treatment included an IDH1 peptide vaccine. The rearrangement uses TRBV7-7 and TRBJ2-3; maybe TRBD2 (6 bases). The clonotype originates from a man aged 50 or older with glioma. The CDR3 spells CASYLAGTELLF. DNA for the CDR3: TGTGCTAGCTACTTAGCCGGGACTGAACTCCTTTTT.